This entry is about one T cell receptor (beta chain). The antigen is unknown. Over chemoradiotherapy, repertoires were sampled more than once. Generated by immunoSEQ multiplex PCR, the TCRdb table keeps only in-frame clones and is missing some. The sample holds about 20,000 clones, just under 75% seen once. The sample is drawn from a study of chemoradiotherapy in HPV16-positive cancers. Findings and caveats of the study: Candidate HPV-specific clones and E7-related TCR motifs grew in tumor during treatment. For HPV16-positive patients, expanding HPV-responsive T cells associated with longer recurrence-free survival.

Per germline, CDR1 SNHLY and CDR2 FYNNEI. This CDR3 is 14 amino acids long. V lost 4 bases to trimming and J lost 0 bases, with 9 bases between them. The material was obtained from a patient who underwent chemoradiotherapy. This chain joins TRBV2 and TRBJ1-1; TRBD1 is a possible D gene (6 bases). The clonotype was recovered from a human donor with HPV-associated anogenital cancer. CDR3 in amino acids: CASSADRLNTEAFF. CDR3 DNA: TGTGCCAGCAGTGCAGACAGGCTGAACACTGAAGCTTTCTTT.